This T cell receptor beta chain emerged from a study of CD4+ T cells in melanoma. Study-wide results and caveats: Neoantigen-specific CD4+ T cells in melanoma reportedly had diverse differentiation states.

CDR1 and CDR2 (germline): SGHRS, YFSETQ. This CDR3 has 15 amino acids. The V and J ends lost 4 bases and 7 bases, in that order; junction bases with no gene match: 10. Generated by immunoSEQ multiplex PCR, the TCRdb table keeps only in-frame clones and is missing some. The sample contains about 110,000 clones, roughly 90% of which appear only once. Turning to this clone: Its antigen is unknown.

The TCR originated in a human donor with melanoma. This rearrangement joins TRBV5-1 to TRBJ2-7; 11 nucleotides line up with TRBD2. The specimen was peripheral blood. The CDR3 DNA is TGCGCCAGCAGCCCCCCACTAGCGGGGGACTTAGAGCAGTACTTC. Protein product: CASSPPLAGDLEQYF.